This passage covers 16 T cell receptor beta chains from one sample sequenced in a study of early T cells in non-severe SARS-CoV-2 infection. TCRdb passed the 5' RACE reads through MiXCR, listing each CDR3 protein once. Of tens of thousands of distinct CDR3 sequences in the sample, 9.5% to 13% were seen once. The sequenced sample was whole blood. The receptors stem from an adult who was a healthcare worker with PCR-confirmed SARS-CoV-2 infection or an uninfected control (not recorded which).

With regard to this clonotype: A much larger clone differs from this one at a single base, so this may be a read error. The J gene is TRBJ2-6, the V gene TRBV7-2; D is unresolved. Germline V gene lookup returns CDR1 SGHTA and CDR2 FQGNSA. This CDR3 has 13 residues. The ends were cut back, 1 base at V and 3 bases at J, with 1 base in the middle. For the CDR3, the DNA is TGTGCCAGCAGCTTAGGTGGGGCCAACGTCCTGACTTTC. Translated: CASSLGGANVLTF.

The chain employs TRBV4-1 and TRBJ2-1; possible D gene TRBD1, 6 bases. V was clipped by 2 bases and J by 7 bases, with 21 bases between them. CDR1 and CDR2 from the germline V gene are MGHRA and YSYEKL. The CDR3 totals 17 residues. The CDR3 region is CASSQLVGAAVGNEQFF. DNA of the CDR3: TGCGCCAGCAGCCAATTGGTGGGGGCCGCGGTGGGGAATGAGCAGTTCTTC.

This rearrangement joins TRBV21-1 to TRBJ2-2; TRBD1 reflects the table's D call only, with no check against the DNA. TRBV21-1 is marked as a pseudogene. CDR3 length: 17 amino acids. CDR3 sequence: CASSPPGGQGAGGELFF. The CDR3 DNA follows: TGTGCCAGCAGCCCCCCTGGGGGACAGGGGGCTGGCGGGGAGCTGTTTTTT.

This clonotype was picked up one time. The chain's CDR3 is CSAPRQGVSDSPLHF. The CDR3 DNA is TGCAGTGCTCCCCGTCAGGGGGTTTCAGATTCACCCCTCCACTTT. The chain uses TRBV20-1 and TRBJ1-6, with 7 bases fitting TRBD1. J gave up 8 bases and V 5 bases, and 12 bases lay outside the gene matches. Looked up from germline, CDR1 is DFQATT and CDR2 is SNEGSKA (reference sequence). The CDR3 is 15 amino acids.

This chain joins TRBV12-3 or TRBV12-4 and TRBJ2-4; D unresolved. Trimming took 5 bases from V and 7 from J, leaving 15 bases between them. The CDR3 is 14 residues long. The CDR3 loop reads CASSPQSGKNIQYF. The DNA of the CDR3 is TGTGCCAGCAGTCCCCAGAGTGGCAAGAACATTCAGTACTTC.

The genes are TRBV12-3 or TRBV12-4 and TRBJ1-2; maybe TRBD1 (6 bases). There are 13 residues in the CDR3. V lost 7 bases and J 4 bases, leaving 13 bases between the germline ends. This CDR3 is CASTPDSSYGYTF. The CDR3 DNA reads TGTGCCAGCACCCCGGACAGTTCCTATGGCTACACCTTC.

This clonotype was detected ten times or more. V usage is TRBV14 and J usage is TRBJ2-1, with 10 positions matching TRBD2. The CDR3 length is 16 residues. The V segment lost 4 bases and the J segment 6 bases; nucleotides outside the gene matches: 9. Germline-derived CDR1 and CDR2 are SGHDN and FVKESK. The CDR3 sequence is CASSRIAGGLGNEQFF. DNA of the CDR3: TGTGCCAGCAGCCGTATAGCGGGAGGTTTGGGCAATGAGCAGTTCTTC.

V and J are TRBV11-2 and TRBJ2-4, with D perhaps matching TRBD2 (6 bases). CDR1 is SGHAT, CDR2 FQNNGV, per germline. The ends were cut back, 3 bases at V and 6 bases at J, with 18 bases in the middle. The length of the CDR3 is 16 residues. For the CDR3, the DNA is TGTGCCAGCAGCTTGGAGGGAGCGGTTGTCGGAAACATTCAGTACTTC. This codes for CASSLEGAVVGNIQYF. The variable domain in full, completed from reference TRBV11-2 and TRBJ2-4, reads EAGVAQSPRYKIIEKRQSVAFWCNPISGHATLYWYQQILGQGPKLLIQFQNNGVVDDSQLPKDRFSAERLKGVDSTLKIQPAKLEDSAVYLCASSLEGAVVGNIQYFGAGTRLSVL.

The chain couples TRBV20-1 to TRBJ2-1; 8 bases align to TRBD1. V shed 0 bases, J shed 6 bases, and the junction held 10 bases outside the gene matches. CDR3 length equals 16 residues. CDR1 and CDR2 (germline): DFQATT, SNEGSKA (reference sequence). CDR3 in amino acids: CSAREAGYRGINEQFF. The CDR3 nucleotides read TGCAGTGCTAGAGAGGCAGGGTACAGGGGGATCAATGAGCAGTTCTTC.

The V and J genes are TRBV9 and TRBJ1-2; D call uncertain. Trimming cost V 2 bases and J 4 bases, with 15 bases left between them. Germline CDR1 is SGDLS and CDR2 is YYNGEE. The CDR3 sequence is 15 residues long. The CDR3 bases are TGTGCCAGCAGCGTCGCGACCGTGAAGTCCTATGGCTACACCTTC. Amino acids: CASSVATVKSYGYTF.

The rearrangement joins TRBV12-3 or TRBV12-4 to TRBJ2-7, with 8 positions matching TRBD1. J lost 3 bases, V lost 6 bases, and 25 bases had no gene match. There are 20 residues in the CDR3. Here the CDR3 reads CASSYRGQGSDPDRRYEQYF. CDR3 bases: TGTGCCAGCAGCTACCGCGGACAGGGAAGCGATCCAGATAGGCGCTACGAGCAGTACTTC.

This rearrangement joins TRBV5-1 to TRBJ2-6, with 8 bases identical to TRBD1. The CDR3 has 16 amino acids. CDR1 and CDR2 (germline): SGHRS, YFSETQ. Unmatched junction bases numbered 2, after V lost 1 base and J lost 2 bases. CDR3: CASSLQGAAGANVLTF. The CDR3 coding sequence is TGCGCCAGCAGCTTGCAGGGGGCGGCTGGGGCCAACGTCCTGACTTTC.

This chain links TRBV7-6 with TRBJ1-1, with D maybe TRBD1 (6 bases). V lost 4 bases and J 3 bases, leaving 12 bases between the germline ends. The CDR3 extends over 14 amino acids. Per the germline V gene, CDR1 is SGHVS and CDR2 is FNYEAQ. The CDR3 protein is CASSWREGDTEAFF. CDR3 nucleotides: TGTGCCAGCAGCTGGAGGGAGGGGGACACTGAAGCTTTCTTT.

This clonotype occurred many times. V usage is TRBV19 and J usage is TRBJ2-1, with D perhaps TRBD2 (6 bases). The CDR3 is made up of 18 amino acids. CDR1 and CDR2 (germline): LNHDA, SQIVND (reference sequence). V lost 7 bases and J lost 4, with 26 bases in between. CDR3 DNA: TGTGCCAGTATCCTCTACCCTACCGGGGACTCCCTATACAATGAGCAGTTCTTC. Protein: CASILYPTGDSLYNEQFF. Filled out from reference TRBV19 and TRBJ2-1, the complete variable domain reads DGGITQSPKYLFRKEGQNVTLSCEQNLNHDAMYWYRQDPGQGLRLIYYSQIVNDFQKGDIAEGYSVSREKKESFPLTVTSAQKNPTAFYLCASILYPTGDSLYNEQFFGPGTRLTVL.

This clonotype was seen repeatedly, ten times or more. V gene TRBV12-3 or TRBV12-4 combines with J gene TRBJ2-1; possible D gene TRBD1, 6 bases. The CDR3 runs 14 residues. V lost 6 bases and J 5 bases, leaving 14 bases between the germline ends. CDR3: CASSPTDRNNEQFF. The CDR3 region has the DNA TGTGCCAGCAGCCCAACGGACAGAAACAATGAGCAGTTCTTC.

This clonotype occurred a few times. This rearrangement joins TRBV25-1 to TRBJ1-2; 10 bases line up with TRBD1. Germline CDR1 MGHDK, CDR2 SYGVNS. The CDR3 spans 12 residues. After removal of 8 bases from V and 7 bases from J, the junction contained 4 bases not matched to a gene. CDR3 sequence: CASGDRGLGYTF. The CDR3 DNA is TGTGCCAGCGGCGACAGGGGGCTTGGCTACACCTTC.